The clone carrying this TCR beta chain appeared many times. The source of the sample is a study of spatial heterogeneity in lung cancer. Germline V gene lookup returns CDR1 SEHNR and CDR2 FQNEAQ (reference sequence). Trimming took 6 bases from V and 1 from J, leaving 3 bases between them. The CDR3 has 11 residues. Documented time point: blood at routine non-recurrence follow-up after resection. The authors sequenced whole RNA from tumor, nontumor lung or frozen PBMC without sorting. Each CDR3 protein gets one entry after TCRdb re-called the 5' RACE reads with MiXCR. The sample includes approximately 30,000 distinct CDR3 sequences, more than 9% seen only once; the top ten take 25% to 35%.

The source of this sequence is a female donor with early-stage non-small cell lung cancer. The source was PBMCs, collected at follow-up. The J gene is TRBJ2-5, the V gene TRBV7-9; D call uncertain. This CDR3 reads CASRIQETQYF. CDR3 DNA: TGTGCCAGCAGGATCCAAGAGACCCAGTACTTC.